This T cell receptor beta chain appears in the sequencing data of a study of T cell clones after liver transplantation. Germline-derived CDR1 and CDR2 are SGHRS and YFSETQ. CDR3 length: 14 amino acids. The V segment lost 3 bases and the J segment 4 bases; nucleotides outside the gene matches: 1. Profiling relied on immunoSEQ multiplex PCR, and the TCRdb table lists in-frame clones only, not all of them. The table records some 120,000 clones, just over 90% of them present only once. The source was CD4+ T cells from blood, collected 12 months after liver transplant. The V and J genes are TRBV5-1 and TRBJ2-3; 11 nucleotides agree with TRBD2. The TCR originated in a human patient who received a liver transplant. The graft donor may have contributed some T cells. CDR3 region: CASSSGLAADTQYF. In DNA, the CDR3 is TGCGCCAGCAGCTCGGGACTAGCGGCAGATACGCAGTATTTT. The whole variable domain, filled in from reference TRBV5-1 and TRBJ2-3, reads KAGVTQTPRYLIKTRGQQVTLSCSPISGHRSVSWYQQTPGQGLQFLFEYFSETQRNKGNFPGRFSGRQFSNSRSEMNVSTLELGDSALYLCASSSGLAADTQYFGPGTRLTVL.